These T cell receptor beta chains were read from a single sample in a study of blood T cells in healthy people across ages. Via MiXCR, TCRdb re-called the 5' RACE reads, giving one row per CDR3 protein. The table lists 1,500,000 or so distinct CDR3 sequences, about 45% of them singletons. The sample comprised blood. The receptors were gathered from a woman under 30 in good health. Each CDR3 is given with its conserved first and last residue. Each record gives: clone size, D gene, V gene, J gene, CDR3 DNA, CDR3 protein. A D gene is named only where the DNA matches it firmly. Clone size is given for some rows only: seen once, a few or many times, or a class if the clone is expanded.

few	TRBD2	TRBV5-1	TRBJ2-7	TGCGCCAGCAGCTGGACTAGCGGGAGGTTCTACGAGCAGTACTTC	CASSWTSGRFYEQYF
NA	NA	TRBV4-3	TRBJ2-1	TGCGCCAGCAGCCAAAGGTCGGGACTCCTAGGGGTCAATGAGCAGTTCTTC	CASSQRSGLLGVNEQFF
few	TRBD2	TRBV28	TRBJ2-5	TGTGCCAGCAGCCCGACTAGCGGGAGGAGGAAGCAGTACTTC	CASSPTSGRRKQYF
few	NA	TRBV19	TRBJ2-3	TGTGCCAGTAGTACCCGACCCGCCGGGGAATATACGCAGTATTTT	CASSTRPAGEYTQYF
NA	NA	TRBV5-1	TRBJ2-2	TGCGCCAGCAGCGTTATGACCTTGAACACCGGGGAGCTGTTTTTT	CASSVMTLNTGELFF
NA	NA	TRBV7-9	TRBJ2-7	TGTGCCAGCAGTAGCGGGGGACAGGGACCCCAATCCTACGAGCAGTACTTC	CASSSGGQGPQSYEQYF
NA	TRBD1	TRBV5-1	TRBJ1-2	TGCGCCAGCAGCTCCCGACTAGGGGGCAACTATGGCTACACCTTC	CASSSRLGGNYGYTF
once	NA	TRBV11-2	TRBJ2-7	TGTGCCAGCAGCCCCCAGTTAGGACTACCGGGGAAAAGCTCCTACAATGAGCAGTACTTC	CASSPQLGLPGKSSYNEQYF
few	NA	TRBV20-1	TRBJ1-1	TGCAGTGCTCAAGAGGGCTACAAGAACACTGAAGCTTTCTTT	CSAQEGYKNTEAFF
NA	NA	TRBV9	TRBJ2-1	TGTGCCAGCAGCGTAGACAGCGAGGATGAGCAGTTCTTC	CASSVDSEDEQFF
NA	NA	TRBV20-1	TRBJ2-5	TGCAGTGCTACCCCCCCAAGTCAGGGATTAGAGACCCAGTACTTC	CSATPPSQGLETQYF
few	NA	TRBV18	TRBJ2-7	TGTGCCAGCTCACCGCCGACCGCAGGGGCCTACGAGCAGTACTTC	CASSPPTAGAYEQYF
NA	NA	TRBV12-3/TRBV12-4	TRBJ1-2	TGTGCCAGCGGGGTAGGGGGGGCTAACTATGGCTACACCTTC	CASGVGGANYGYTF
NA	TRBD2	TRBV7-3	TRBJ2-3	TGTGCCAGCAGCCCCCTAGCGGGAGGTGTGGATACGCAGTATTTT	CASSPLAGGVDTQYF
NA	TRBD2	TRBV4-1	TRBJ2-3	TGCGCCAGCAGCCAAATACTAGCGGGGGGGGAACAAAGCACAGATACGCAGTATTTT	CASSQILAGGEQSTDTQYF
few	NA	TRBV24-1	TRBJ2-3	TGTGCCACTAGACCTAGCACAGATACGCAGTATTTT	CATRPSTDTQYF
few	NA	TRBV20-1	TRBJ2-7	TGCAGTGCTAGAGATGGTGATTCCGTCTACGAGCAGTACTTC	CSARDGDSVYEQYF
few	NA	TRBV4-1	TRBJ2-1	TGCGCCAGCAGCCAAGTCTCTCACTACAATGAGCAGTTCTTC	CASSQVSHYNEQFF
NA	TRBD1	TRBV10-3	TRBJ1-2	TGTGCCATCAGTGAGTCCCGACAGGGGGCTAACTATGGCTACACCTTC	CAISESRQGANYGYTF
NA	TRBD1	TRBV6-2/TRBV6-3	TRBJ1-1	TGTGCCAGCAGACCCTCGCGGGCCAGGGGGCGAACTGAAGCTTTCTTT	CASRPSRARGRTEAFF
few	NA	TRBV27	TRBJ1-1	TGTGCCAGCGGATTCCAGGGGAGTTGGGTTTTTGAAGCTTTCTTT	CASGFQGSWVFEAFF
NA	NA	TRBV11-2	TRBJ1-1	TGTGCCAGCAGCTTCTCGGACAGAGCGAACACTGAAGCTTTCTTT	CASSFSDRANTEAFF
NA	TRBD1	TRBV2	TRBJ2-7	TGTGCCAGCACCCCGGGACAGTGGAAGAGTGAGCAGTACTTC	CASTPGQWKSEQYF